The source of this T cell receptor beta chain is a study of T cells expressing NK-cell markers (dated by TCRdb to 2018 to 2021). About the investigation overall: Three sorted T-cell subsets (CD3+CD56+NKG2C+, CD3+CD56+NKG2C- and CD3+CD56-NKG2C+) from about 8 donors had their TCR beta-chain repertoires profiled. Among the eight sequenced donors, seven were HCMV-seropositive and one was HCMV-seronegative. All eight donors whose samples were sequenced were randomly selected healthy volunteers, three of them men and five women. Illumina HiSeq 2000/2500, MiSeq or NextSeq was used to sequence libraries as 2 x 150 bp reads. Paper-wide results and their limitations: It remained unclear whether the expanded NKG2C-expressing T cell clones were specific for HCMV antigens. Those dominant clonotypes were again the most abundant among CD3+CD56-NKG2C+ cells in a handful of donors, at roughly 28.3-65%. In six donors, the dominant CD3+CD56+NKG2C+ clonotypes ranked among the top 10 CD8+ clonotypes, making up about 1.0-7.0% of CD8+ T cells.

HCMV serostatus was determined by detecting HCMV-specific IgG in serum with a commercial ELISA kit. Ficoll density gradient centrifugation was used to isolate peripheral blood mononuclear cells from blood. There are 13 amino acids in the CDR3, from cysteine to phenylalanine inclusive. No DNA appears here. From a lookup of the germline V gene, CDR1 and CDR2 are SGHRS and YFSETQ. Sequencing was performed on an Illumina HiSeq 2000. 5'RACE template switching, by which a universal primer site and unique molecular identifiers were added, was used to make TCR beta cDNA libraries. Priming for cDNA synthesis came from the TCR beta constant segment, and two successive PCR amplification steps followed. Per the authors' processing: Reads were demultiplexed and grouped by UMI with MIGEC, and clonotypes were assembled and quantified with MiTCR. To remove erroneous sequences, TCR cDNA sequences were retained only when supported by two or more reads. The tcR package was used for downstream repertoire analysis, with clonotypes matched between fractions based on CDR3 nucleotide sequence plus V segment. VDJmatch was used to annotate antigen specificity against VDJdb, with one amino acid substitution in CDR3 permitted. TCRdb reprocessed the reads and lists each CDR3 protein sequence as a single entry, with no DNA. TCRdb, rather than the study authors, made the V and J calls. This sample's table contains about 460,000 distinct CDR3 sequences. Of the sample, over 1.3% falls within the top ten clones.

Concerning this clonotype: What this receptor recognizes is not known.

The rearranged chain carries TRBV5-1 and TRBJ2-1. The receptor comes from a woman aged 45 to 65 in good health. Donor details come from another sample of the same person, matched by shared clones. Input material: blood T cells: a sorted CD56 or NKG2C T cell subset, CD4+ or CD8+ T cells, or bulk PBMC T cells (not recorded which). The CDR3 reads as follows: CASRGDSFNEQFF.